This T cell receptor beta chain comes out of a study of blood T cells in healthy people across ages. Findings and limits, study-wide: Researchers report that TCR beta diversity correlated strongly with naive T cell percentage. Measured against age, TCR beta diversity per million T cells decreased in a roughly linear manner.

The second PCR ran roughly 6 to 11 cycles with a sample-barcoded 5' primer and J-beta primers. A template-switch adaptor with 12 random nucleotides tagged each cDNA molecule. TCRdb analysed the 5' RACE reads with MiXCR anew, one entry per CDR3 protein. In the table there are about 1.4 million distinct CDR3 sequences, approximately 59% of which are singletons. This CDR3 region has 14 residues. PBMCs numbering at least 6.5 million were isolated per sample. Concerning this clonotype: Its antigen is not identified.

The receptor's source is a man aged 18 to 30 in good health. V and J are TRBV21-1 and TRBJ2-4. TRBV21-1 counts as a pseudogene. Sequencing input: blood. This CDR3 is CASGQVKWENIQYF. The CDR3 coding sequence is TGTGCCAGCGGTCAGGTTAAGTGGGAAAACATTCAGTACTTC.